The 27 T cell receptor beta chains reported below all come from one sample, sequenced in a study of cytomegalovirus exposure and HLA in healthy donors (dated by TCRdb to about 2017). The library was produced with the immunoSEQ multiplex PCR assay. A mixture of 60 forward primers for TCR Vbeta segments and 13 reverse primers for TCR Jbeta segments was used in the multiplex PCR. Not all clones reach the TCRdb copy of this immuneACCESS table, which keeps in-frame sequences only. Checked studies attribute under half of the gap to unresolved V genes and leave the rest unexplained. The table for this sample lists 250,000 or so clones; around 90% of them were counted only once. The ten largest clonotypes hold around 1.7% of the sample. The sequenced sample was PBMCs. The receptors were gathered from a girl aged 2-9 years in good health and CMV-seronegative.

The chain couples TRBV7-9 to TRBJ2-3; TRBD2 aligns across 7 bases. Unmatched junction bases numbered 1, after V lost 11 bases and J lost 5 bases. The CDR3 totals 10 residues. Germline values: CDR1 SEHNR, CDR2 FQNEAQ (reference sequence). CDR3 amino acids: CAGRGDTQYF. CDR3 coding DNA: TGTGCCGGGAGGGGAGATACGCAGTATTTT.

This chain connects TRBV19 to TRBJ1-5; possibly TRBD1 for D (6 bases). CDR3 length equals 15 residues. Per the germline V gene, CDR1 is LNHDA and CDR2 is SQIVND (reference sequence). V lost 3 bases to trimming and J lost 5 bases, with 14 bases between them. CDR3 in DNA: TGTGCCAGTAGTATGGGGGCGATAGGTGATCAGCCCCAGCATTTT. Encoded protein: CASSMGAIGDQPQHF.

The chain uses TRBV18 and TRBJ1-6; D ambiguous. CDR3 length equals 16 residues. With 1 base removed from V and 0 bases from J, the gap between germline ends came to 7 bases. CDR1 is KGHSH, CDR2 LQKENI, per germline. For the CDR3, the DNA is TGTGCCAGCTCACCACTTCGCAGCTCCTATAATTCACCCCTCCACTTT. The encoded protein is CASSPLRSSYNSPLHF.

The chain is built from TRBV7-3 and TRBJ2-2; D perhaps matches TRBD2 (5 bases). This CDR3 has 15 residues. Germline V CDR1 and CDR2: SGHTA, FQGTGA. V was pared by 3 bases and J by 1 base, with 9 bases between. Here the CDR3 DNA reads TGTGCCAGCAGCTTGAACCGGGGGAACACCGGGGAGCTGTTTTTT. Protein sequence: CASSLNRGNTGELFF.

The chain couples TRBV16 to TRBJ1-5, with TRBD1 identical over 9 bases. The tail of the sequence fits TRBJ2-3 better, so the J call may be wrong. Germline loops: CDR1 KGHSY, CDR2 FQNENV. CDR3 length: 14 amino acids. As DNA, the CDR3 is TGTGCCAGCAGCCTGGGACAGGGAGACCAGCCCCAGTATTTT. It specifies CASSLGQGDQPQYF.

The chain couples TRBV9 to TRBJ1-3; tentative D call: TRBD1 (5 bases). CDR3 length: 15 residues. Germline V gene data show CDR1 as SGDLS and CDR2 as YYNGEE. The germline V and J ends were trimmed by 3 bases and 2 bases, with 12 bases remaining between them. CDR3 DNA sequence: TGTGCCAGCAGCGCCCCCGGGACTGCTGGAAACACCATATATTTT. As protein: CASSAPGTAGNTIYF. The variable domain in full, completed from reference TRBV9 and TRBJ1-3, reads DSGVTQTPKHLITATGQRVTLRCSPRSGDLSVYWYQQSLDQGLQFLIQYYNGEERAKGNILERFSAQQFPDLHSELNLSSLELGDSALYFCASSAPGTAGNTIYFGEGSWLTVV.

The genes are TRBV14 and TRBJ2-5; 8 bases are shared with TRBD2. From germline, CDR1 is SGHDN and CDR2 FVKESK. CDR3 length: 16 residues. Trimming cost V 4 bases and J 0 bases; bases outside gene matches: 7. CDR3 nucleotides: TGTGCCAGCAGCCCTCAGGCTAGCGGGTACCAAGAGACCCAGTACTTC. As protein: CASSPQASGYQETQYF.

This clone was picked up one time. The rearrangement joins TRBV19 to TRBJ2-5; 9 nucleotides match TRBD2. V trimming: 1 base; J trimming: 1 base; junction bases outside the gene matches: 4. In germline, CDR1 is LNHDA, CDR2 SQIVND (reference sequence). The CDR3 has 16 amino acids. This chain's CDR3 is CASSIVAGGPQETQYF. The CDR3 nucleotides read TGTGCCAGTAGTATAGTCGCGGGGGGGCCCCAAGAGACCCAGTACTTC.

The V gene is TRBV11-2, the J gene TRBJ1-5, with 9 nucleotides matching TRBD1. V lost 5 bases, J lost 3 bases, and 8 bases stayed unmatched. CDR3 length: 16 residues. Per the germline V gene, CDR1 is SGHAT and CDR2 is FQNNGV. The CDR3 bases are TGTGCCAGCAGCCCTACGGGACAGGGTATCAATCAGCCCCAGCATTTT. It specifies CASSPTGQGINQPQHF.

About this clone: Other DNA sequences within the sample encode an identical CDR3. This rearrangement joins TRBV9 to TRBJ1-2; D may be TRBD1 (6 bases). This CDR3 has 13 amino acids. Germline V gene sequence: CDR1 SGDLS, CDR2 YYNGEE. Trimming took off 3 bases at V and 3 bases at J, with 9 bases between the two ends. The CDR3: CASSDRQDYGYTF. For the CDR3, the DNA is TGTGCCAGCAGCGACCGACAGGACTATGGCTACACCTTC.

V is TRBV5-4 and J is TRBJ2-3, with D tentatively TRBD1 (5 bases). The germline V and J ends were trimmed by 0 bases and 6 bases, with 5 bases remaining between them. Germline loops: CDR1 SGHNT, CDR2 YYREEE (reference sequence). The CDR3 loop spans 12 amino acids. This CDR3 is CASSLEGDTQYF. The CDR3 nucleotides are TGTGCCAGCAGCTTGGAGGGGGATACGCAGTATTTT. The whole variable domain, filled in from reference TRBV5-4 and TRBJ2-3, reads ETGVTQSPTHLIKTRGQQVTLRCSSQSGHNTVSWYQQALGQGPQFIFQYYREEENGRGNFPPRFSGLQFPNYSSELNVNALELDDSALYLCASSLEGDTQYFGPGTRLTVL.

The chain joins TRBV27 to TRBJ2-3; unclear D gene. The CDR3 consists of 16 residues. Germline V gene sequence: CDR1 MNHEY, CDR2 SMNVEV (reference sequence). The V end lost 1 base, the J end lost 1 base, and 12 bases lay between the germline ends. The CDR3 bases are TGTGCCAGCAGTTTATTCCAGAAAAGCGGCACAGATACGCAGTATTTT. Its translation is CASSLFQKSGTDTQYF.

The gene calls are TRBV5-1 and TRBJ1-1; TRBD1 matches 9 bases. The length of the CDR3 is 18 residues. CDR1 and CDR2 (germline): SGHRS, YFSETQ. Trimming cost V 3 bases and J 3 bases; bases outside gene matches: 15. The CDR3 region is CASSYKQGAGIGYTEAFF. The CDR3 nucleotides read TGCGCCAGCAGCTACAAACAGGGGGCAGGAATTGGGTACACTGAAGCTTTCTTT.

J is TRBJ2-1 and V is TRBV5-1; no clear D gene. The CDR3 loop spans 12 amino acids. Germline lookup yields CDR1 SGHRS and CDR2 YFSETQ. The V gene lost 0 bases and the J gene lost 6 bases, with 4 bases spanning the gap. Here the CDR3 DNA reads TGCGCCAGCAGCTTGGGGCCCAATGAGCAGTTCTTC. Residues: CASSLGPNEQFF.

This clone showed up just once. The chain combines TRBV30 with TRBJ2-1; TRBD2 matches at 14 bases. This CDR3 spans 17 amino acids. V lost 8 bases, J lost 9 bases, and 18 bases stayed unmatched. Germline V lookup: CDR1 GTSNPN, CDR2 SVGIG (reference sequence). The CDR3 loop reads CAGTGTSGSGGPAEQFF. The CDR3 DNA reads TGTGCCGGGACCGGGACTAGCGGGAGTGGGGGGCCCGCTGAGCAGTTCTTC.

The chain joins TRBV19 to TRBJ1-5; 7 bases map to TRBD1. CDR1 is LNHDA, CDR2 SQIVND, per germline (reference sequence). V was clipped by 10 bases and J by 2 bases; unmatched bases: 5. This CDR3 has 13 residues. This CDR3 reads CATTGNGNQPQHF. The CDR3 DNA is TGTGCCACGACAGGGAATGGCAATCAGCCCCAGCATTTT.

This chain links TRBV28 with TRBJ1-5, with D possibly TRBD1 on 6 matching bases. The germline V and J ends were trimmed by 8 bases and 1 base, with 21 bases remaining between them. Per germline, CDR1 MDHEN and CDR2 SYDVKM. The length of the CDR3 is 17 residues. As DNA, the CDR3 is TGTGCCAGCGGGGGGGCGCGAGGGCTGGGCAGCAATCAGCCCCAGCATTTT. It specifies CASGGARGLGSNQPQHF.

This clone turned up a few times. The chain joins TRBV5-4 to TRBJ1-3; D not certain. CDR1 is SGHNT and CDR2 is YYREEE in the germline V gene (reference sequence). The CDR3 is made up of 14 amino acids. Trimming cost V 3 bases and J 0 bases, with 7 bases left between them. The CDR3 region is CASSSQVSGNTIYF. Here the CDR3 DNA reads TGTGCCAGCAGCTCCCAGGTCTCTGGAAACACCATATATTTT.

This CDR3 is CASSITGTGDYEQYF. In DNA form, the CDR3 reads TGTGCCAGCAGTATCACCGGGACAGGGGATTACGAGCAGTACTTC. J is TRBJ2-7 and V is TRBV27; TRBD1 agrees at 10 bases. Looked up from germline, CDR1 is MNHEY and CDR2 is SMNVEV (reference sequence). Trimming cost V 5 bases and J 4 bases; bases outside gene matches: 8. This CDR3 is 15 amino acids long.

The chain links TRBV5-1 to TRBJ2-1, with 7 bases identical to TRBD2. Trimming removed 4 bases from V and 1 base from J; junction bases left unmatched: 5. Germline assignment: CDR1 SGHRS and CDR2 YFSETQ. The CDR3 has 15 amino acids. This CDR3 is CASSRGGNSYNEQFF. The DNA of the CDR3 is TGCGCCAGCAGCCGCGGGGGAAATTCCTACAATGAGCAGTTCTTC.

The chain combines TRBV28 with TRBJ2-5; 7 nucleotides agree with TRBD2. Germline trimming cut 4 bases from V and 2 bases from J; bases unmatched to any gene: 1. Germline V gives CDR1 MDHEN, CDR2 SYDVKM. The CDR3 loop spans 13 amino acids. The CDR3 nucleotides read TGTGCCAGCAGTTCCGGGAGGCAAGAGACCCAGTACTTC. Translated: CASSSGRQETQYF. The variable domain in full, completed from reference TRBV28 and TRBJ2-5, reads DVKVTQSSRYLVKRTGEKVFLECVQDMDHENMFWYRQDPGLGLRLIYFSYDVKMKEKGDIPEGYSVSREKKERFSLILESASTNQTSMYLCASSSGRQETQYFGPGTRLLVL.

The V call is TRBV30, the J call TRBJ2-7; 8 bases match TRBD1. Germline assignment: CDR1 GTSNPN and CDR2 SVGIG (reference sequence). There are 15 residues in the CDR3. Germline trimming cut 5 bases from V and 2 bases from J; bases unmatched to any gene: 11. The CDR3 nucleotides read TGTGCCTGGGACCATCAGGGGGCCATGGCCTACGAGCAGTACTTC. This gives the protein CAWDHQGAMAYEQYF.

The rearrangement uses TRBV12-2 and TRBJ1-2; TRBD1 is taken as the D call from the table, unchecked against the DNA. TRBV12-2 counts as a pseudogene. The CDR3 sequence is 13 residues long. CDR3 nucleotides: TGTGCAAGTCGCTTAGACAAGTACTATGGCTACACCTTC. Its translation is CASRLDKYYGYTF.

V is TRBV2 and J is TRBJ1-4; 9 bases match TRBD1. This CDR3 is 15 amino acids long. CDR1 and CDR2 from the germline V gene are SNHLY and FYNNEI. V lost 3 bases and J lost 4; bases outside the gene matches: 3. The CDR3 loop is CASSEKGQGNEKLFF. The DNA of the CDR3 is TGTGCCAGCAGTGAGAAGGGACAGGGTAATGAAAAACTGTTTTTT.

The chain is built from TRBV7-3 and TRBJ2-3; 8 nucleotides align to TRBD2. CDR3 length: 14 residues. V lost 5 bases, J lost 5 bases, and 6 bases stayed unmatched. Looked up from germline, CDR1 is SGHTA and CDR2 is FQGTGA. This CDR3 is CASSKGLVGDTQYF. The CDR3 region has the DNA TGTGCCAGCAGCAAGGGACTAGTCGGAGATACGCAGTATTTT.

This chain connects TRBV4-1 to TRBJ2-3; D might be TRBD1 (6 bases). The CDR3 runs to 17 residues. Per the germline V gene, CDR1 is MGHRA and CDR2 is YSYEKL. Trimming removed 3 bases from V and 2 bases from J, with 18 bases in between. The CDR3 DNA sequence: TGCGCCAGCAGCCACCCTTCAGACAGGCCTTACACAGATACGCAGTATTTT. This encodes CASSHPSDRPYTDTQYF.

This chain links TRBV18 with TRBJ2-3, with no clear D. V shed 4 bases and J shed 4 bases, with 12 bases lying between them. This CDR3 contains 14 residues. Per the germline V gene, CDR1 is KGHSH and CDR2 is LQKENI. The CDR3 coding sequence is TGTGCCAGCTCACGCGACTTGCTGGCAGATACGCAGTATTTT. It yields the protein CASSRDLLADTQYF.